This T cell receptor beta chain derives from a study of Ad26.COV2.S vaccination and SARS-CoV-2 variants. On the study more broadly: The donor participated in the COV1001 trial, in its Ad26.COV2.S arm. General study points: In vaccinated individuals, spike-specific CD8+ and CD4+ T cell responses reportedly displayed substantial breadth.

With regard to this clone: Its antigen is undetermined.

Using immunoSEQ multiplex PCR, the repertoire was profiled, and TCRdb retains in-frame clones only, with some absent. This table holds around 240,000 clones, around 87% found once. Germline assignment: CDR1 LNHDA and CDR2 SQIVND (reference sequence). With 3 bases removed from V and 4 bases from J, the gap between germline ends came to 15 bases. The CDR3 is 15 amino acids. Treatment noted: over 15 received Ad26.COV2.S at low or high dose, single or two shots; a few received placebo; per-sample allocation not given. Sampling was performed 63 days after the first vaccine or placebo injection. A Boston adult aged 18-55 years was the donor.

The rearrangement uses TRBV19 and TRBJ1-2; D gene uncertain. This TCR came from a person between 18 and 65 years old who received the Ad26.COV2.S COVID-19 vaccine or a placebo. The source material was peripheral blood, sampled in a trial of Ad26.COV2.S vaccine versus placebo. The CDR3 bases are TGTGCCAGTAGTATTTTAGGGTCGGTGGTCTATGGCTACACCTTC. It specifies CASSILGSVVYGYTF.